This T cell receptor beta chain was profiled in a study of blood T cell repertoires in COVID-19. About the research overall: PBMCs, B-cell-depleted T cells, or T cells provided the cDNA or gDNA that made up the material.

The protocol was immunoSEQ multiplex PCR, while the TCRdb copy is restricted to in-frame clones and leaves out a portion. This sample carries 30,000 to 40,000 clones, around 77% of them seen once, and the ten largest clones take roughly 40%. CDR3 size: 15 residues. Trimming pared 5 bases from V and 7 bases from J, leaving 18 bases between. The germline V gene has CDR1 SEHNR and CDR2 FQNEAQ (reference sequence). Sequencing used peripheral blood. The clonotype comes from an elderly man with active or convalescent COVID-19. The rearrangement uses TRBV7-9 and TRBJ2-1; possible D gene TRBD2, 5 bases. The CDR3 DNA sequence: TGTGCCAGCAGCACCGAGGGCTCACCGCGGAATGAGCAGTTCTTC. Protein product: CASSTEGSPRNEQFF.